This T cell receptor beta chain was sequenced in a study of shared T cell receptors in the human thymus. Using immunoSEQ multiplex PCR, the repertoire was profiled, and TCRdb retains in-frame clones only, with some absent. In the table there are over 450,000 clones, approximately 80% of which are singletons. V dropped 6 bases and J dropped 3; count of bases not matched to a gene: 1. This CDR3 spans 13 amino acids. Germline-derived CDR1 and CDR2 are MNHEY and SVGAGI. These data were likewise used in another study, on human thymus T cells. From that study: Thymic resections from corrective heart surgery supplied the tissue.

V is TRBV6-5 and J is TRBJ2-2; TRBD2 agrees at 7 bases. The TCR was taken from a boy younger than two with a congenital heart defect. The sequenced sample consisted of thymocytes. The CDR3 DNA is TGTGCCAGCAGGCTAGCGGACACCGGGGAGCTGTTTTTT. It translates to CASRLADTGELFF.